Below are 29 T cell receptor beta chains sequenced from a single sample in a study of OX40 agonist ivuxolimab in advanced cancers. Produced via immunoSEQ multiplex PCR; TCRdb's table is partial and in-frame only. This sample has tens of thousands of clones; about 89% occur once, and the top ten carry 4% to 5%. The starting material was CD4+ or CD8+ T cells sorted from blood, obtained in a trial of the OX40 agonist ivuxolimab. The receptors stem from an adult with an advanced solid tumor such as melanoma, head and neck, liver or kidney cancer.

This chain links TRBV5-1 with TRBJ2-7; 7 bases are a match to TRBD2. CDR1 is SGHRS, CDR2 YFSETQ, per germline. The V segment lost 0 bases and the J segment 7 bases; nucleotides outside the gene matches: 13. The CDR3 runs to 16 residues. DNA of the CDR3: TGCGCCAGCAGCTTGGCCTCGAAGAGGGAGGGCGGGGAGCAGTACTTC. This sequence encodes CASSLASKREGGEQYF.

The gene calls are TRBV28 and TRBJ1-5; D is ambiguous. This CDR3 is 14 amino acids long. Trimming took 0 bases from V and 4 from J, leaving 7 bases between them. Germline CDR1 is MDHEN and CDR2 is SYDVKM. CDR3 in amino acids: CASSLWRSNQPQHF. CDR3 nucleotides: TGTGCCAGCAGTTTATGGAGGAGTAATCAGCCCCAGCATTTT.

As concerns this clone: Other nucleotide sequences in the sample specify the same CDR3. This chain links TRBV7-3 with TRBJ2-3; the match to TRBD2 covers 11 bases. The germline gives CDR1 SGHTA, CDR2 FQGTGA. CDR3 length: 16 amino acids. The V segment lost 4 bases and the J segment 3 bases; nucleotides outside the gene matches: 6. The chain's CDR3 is CASSSYGTSGTDTQYF. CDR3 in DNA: TGTGCCAGCAGCTCGTATGGGACTAGCGGTACAGATACGCAGTATTTT.

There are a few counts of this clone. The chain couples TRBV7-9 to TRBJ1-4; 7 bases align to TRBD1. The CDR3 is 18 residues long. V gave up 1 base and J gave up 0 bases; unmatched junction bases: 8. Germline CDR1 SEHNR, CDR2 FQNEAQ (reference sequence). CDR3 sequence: CASSLVGRGTPTNEKLFF. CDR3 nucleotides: TGTGCCAGCAGCTTAGTCGGCAGGGGGACCCCAACTAATGAAAAACTGTTTTTT. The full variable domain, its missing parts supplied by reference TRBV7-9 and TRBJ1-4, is DTGVSQNPRHKITKRGQNVTFRCDPISEHNRLYWYRQTLGQGPEFLTYFQNEAQLEKSRLLSDRFSAERPKGSFSTLEIQRTEQGDSAMYLCASSLVGRGTPTNEKLFFGSGTQLSVL.

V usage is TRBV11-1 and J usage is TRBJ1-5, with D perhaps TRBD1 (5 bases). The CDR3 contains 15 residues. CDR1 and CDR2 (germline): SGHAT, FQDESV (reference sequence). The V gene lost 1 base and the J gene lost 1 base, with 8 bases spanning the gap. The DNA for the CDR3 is TGTGCCAGCAGCTTAGGTCGGGACAGCAATCAGCCCCAGCATTTT. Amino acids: CASSLGRDSNQPQHF.

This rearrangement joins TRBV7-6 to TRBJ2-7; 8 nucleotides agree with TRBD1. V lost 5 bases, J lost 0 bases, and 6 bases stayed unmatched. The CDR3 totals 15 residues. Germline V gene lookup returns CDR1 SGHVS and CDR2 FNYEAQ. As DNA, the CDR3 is TGTGCCAGCAGCACGGGACAGGCGCGCTCCTACGAGCAGTACTTC. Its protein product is CASSTGQARSYEQYF.

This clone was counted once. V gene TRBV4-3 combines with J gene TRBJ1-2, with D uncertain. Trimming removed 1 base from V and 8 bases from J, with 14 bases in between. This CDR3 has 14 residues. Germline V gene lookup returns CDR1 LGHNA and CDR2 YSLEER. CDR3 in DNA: TGCGCCAGCAGCCAAGCCCCAGGCTTCTCCGGCTACACCTTC. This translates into CASSQAPGFSGYTF.

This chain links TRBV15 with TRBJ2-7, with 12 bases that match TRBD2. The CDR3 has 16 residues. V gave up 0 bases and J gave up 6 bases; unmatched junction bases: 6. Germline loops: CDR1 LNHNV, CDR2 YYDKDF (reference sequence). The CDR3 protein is CATSRDHVLAGGEQYV. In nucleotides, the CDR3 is TGTGCCACCAGCAGAGATCATGTACTAGCGGGGGGCGAGCAGTACGTC.

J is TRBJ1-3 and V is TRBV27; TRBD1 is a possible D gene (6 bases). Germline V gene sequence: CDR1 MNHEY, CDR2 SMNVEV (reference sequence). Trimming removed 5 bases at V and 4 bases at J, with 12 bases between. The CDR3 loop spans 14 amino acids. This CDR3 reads CASSPGTFGNTIYF. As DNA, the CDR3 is TGTGCCAGCAGTCCCGGGACATTCGGAAACACCATATATTTT.

The CDR3 sequence is CASSSSGTSGYNEQFF. CDR3 DNA: TGCGCCAGCAGCTCGTCCGGGACTAGCGGTTACAATGAGCAGTTCTTC. This chain joins TRBV5-1 and TRBJ2-1; 11 bases agree with TRBD2. V lost 3 bases to trimming and J lost 4 bases; unmatched junction nucleotides: 6. CDR3 size: 16 residues. Germline CDR1 SGHRS, CDR2 YFSETQ.

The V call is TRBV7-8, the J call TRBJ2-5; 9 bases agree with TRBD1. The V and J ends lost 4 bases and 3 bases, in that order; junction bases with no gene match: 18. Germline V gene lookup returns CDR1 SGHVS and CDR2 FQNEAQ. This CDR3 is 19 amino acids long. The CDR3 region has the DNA TGTGCCAGCAGCTCTTGGGACAGGGTCTTTTTGCGGCGTGAAGAGACCCAGTACTTC. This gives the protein CASSSWDRVFLRREETQYF.

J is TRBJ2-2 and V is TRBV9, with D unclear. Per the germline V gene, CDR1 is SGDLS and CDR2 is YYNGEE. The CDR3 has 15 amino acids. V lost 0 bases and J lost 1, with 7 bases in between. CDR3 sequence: CASSVGTLNTGELFF. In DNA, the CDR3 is TGTGCCAGCAGCGTAGGTACTTTGAACACCGGGGAGCTGTTTTTT. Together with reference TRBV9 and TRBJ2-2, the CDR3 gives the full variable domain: DSGVTQTPKHLITATGQRVTLRCSPRSGDLSVYWYQQSLDQGLQFLIQYYNGEERAKGNILERFSAQQFPDLHSELNLSSLELGDSALYFCASSVGTLNTGELFFGEGSRLTVL.

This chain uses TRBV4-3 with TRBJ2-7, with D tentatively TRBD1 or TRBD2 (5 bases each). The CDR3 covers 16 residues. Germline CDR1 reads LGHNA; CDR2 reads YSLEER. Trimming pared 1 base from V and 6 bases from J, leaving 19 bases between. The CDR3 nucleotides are TGCGCCAGCAGCCAAGGCCGTTGGGACGGAGGAAGCGAGCAGTACTTC. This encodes CASSQGRWDGGSEQYF.

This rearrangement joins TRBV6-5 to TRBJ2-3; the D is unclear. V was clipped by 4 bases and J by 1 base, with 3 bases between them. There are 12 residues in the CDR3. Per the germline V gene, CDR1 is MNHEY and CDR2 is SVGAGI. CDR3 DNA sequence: TGTGCCAGCAGTTTTGGCACAGATACGCAGTATTTT. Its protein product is CASSFGTDTQYF.

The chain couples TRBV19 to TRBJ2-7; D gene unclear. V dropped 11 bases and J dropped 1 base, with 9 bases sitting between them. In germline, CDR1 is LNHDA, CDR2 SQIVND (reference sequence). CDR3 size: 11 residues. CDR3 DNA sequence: TGTGCCGCTGGCTATTCCTACGAGCAGTACTTC. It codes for CAAGYSYEQYF.

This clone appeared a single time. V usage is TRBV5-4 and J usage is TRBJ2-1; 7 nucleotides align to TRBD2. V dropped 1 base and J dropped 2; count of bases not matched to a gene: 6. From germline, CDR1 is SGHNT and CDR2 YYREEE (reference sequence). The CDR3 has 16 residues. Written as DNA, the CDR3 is TGTGCCAGCAGCTTGTTTGCGGGAGATACCTACAATGAGCAGTTCTTC. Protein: CASSLFAGDTYNEQFF.

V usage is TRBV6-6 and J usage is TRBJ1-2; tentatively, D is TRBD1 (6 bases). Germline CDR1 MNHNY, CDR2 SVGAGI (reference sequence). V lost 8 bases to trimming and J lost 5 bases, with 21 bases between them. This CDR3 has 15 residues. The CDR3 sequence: CASSAGGGPGYGYTF. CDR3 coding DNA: TGTGCCAGCTCCGCCGGGGGCGGCCCGGGGTATGGCTACACCTTC.

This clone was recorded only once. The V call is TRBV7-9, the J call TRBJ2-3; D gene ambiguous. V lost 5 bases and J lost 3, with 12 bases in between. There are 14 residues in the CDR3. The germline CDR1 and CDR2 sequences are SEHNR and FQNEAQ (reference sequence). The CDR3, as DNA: TGTGCCAGCAGCCCCAACCGGTTAACAGATACGCAGTATTTT. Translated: CASSPNRLTDTQYF.

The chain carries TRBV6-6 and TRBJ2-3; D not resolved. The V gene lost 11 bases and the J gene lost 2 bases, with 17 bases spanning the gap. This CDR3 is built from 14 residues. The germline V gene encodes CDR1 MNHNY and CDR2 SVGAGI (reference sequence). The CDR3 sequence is CAVVDPRFTDTQYF. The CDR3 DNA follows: TGTGCCGTCGTAGACCCGCGGTTCACAGATACGCAGTATTTT.

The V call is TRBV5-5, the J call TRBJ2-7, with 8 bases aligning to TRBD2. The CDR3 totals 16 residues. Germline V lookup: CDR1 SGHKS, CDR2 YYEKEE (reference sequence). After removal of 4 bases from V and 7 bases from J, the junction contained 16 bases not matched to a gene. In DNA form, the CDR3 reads TGTGCCAGCAGCCCGGGAGGGCTAGCGGGCTCCACGGAGCAGTACTTC. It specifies CASSPGGLAGSTEQYF.

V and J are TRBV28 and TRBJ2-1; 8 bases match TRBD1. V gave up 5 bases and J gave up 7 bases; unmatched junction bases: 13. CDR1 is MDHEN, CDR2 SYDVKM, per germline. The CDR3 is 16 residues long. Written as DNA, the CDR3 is TGTGCCAGCAGTCCTACGGACAGGGTAAAAGGGAATGAGCAGTTCTTC. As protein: CASSPTDRVKGNEQFF.

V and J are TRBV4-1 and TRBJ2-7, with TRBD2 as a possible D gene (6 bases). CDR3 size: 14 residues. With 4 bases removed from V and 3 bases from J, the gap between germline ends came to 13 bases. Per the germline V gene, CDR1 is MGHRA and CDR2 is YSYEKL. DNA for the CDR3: TGCGCCAGCAGCCCCCTGACGGGAGTCTACGAGCAGTACGTC. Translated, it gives CASSPLTGVYEQYV.

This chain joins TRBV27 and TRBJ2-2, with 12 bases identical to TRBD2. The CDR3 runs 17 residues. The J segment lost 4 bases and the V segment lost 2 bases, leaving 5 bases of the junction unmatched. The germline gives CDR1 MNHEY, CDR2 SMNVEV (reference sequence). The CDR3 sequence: CASSLVLAGGSTGELFF. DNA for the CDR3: TGTGCCAGCAGTTTAGTCCTAGCGGGAGGGTCCACCGGGGAGCTGTTTTTT.

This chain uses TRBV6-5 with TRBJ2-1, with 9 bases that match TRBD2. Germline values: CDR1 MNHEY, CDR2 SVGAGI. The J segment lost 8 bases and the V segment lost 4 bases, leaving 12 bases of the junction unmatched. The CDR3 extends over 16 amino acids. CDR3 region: CASSLRAGGIGDEQFF. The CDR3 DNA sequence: TGTGCCAGCAGTTTAAGAGCGGGAGGAATTGGCGATGAGCAGTTCTTC.

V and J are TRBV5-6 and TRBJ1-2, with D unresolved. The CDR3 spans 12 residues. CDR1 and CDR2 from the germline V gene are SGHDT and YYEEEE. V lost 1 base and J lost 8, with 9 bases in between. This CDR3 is CASSLTDVGYTF. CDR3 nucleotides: TGTGCCAGCAGCTTGACGGACGTCGGCTACACCTTC.

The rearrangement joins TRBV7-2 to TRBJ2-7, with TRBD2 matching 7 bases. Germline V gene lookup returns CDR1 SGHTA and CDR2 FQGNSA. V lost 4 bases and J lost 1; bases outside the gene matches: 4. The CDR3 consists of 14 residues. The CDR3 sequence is CASSYSGQSYEQYF. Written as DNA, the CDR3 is TGTGCCAGCAGCTATAGCGGGCAGTCCTACGAGCAGTACTTC.

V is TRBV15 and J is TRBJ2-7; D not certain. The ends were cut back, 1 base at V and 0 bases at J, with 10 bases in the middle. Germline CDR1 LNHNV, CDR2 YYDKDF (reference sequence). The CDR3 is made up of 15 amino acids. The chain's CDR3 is CATSRVVVSSYEQYV. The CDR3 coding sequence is TGTGCCACCAGCAGAGTAGTAGTTAGCTCCTACGAGCAGTACGTC.

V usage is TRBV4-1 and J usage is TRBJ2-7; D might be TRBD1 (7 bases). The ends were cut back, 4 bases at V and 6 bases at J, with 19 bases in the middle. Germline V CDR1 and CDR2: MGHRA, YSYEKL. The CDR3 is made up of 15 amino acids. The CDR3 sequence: CASSPKGAAGGEQYV. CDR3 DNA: TGCGCCAGCAGCCCGAAGGGGGCAGCGGGTGGCGAGCAGTACGTC.

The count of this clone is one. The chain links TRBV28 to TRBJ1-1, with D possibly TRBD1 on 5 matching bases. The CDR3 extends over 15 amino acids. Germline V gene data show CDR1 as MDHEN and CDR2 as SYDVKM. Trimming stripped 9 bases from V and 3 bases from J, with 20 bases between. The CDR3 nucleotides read TGTGCCAGTTACTTATTTCTGCTGGGACACACTGAAGCTTTCTTT. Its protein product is CASYLFLLGHTEAFF.